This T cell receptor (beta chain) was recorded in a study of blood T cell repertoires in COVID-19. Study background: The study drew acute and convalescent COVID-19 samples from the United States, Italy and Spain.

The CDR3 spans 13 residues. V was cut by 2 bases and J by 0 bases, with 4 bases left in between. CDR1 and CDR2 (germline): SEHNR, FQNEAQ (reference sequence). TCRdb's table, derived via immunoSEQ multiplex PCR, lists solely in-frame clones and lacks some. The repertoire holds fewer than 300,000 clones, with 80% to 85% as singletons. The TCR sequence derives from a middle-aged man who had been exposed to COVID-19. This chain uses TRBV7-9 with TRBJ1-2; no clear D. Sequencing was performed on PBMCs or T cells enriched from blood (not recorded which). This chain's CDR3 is CASSLSSNYGYTF. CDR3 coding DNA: TGTGCCAGCAGCTTAAGCTCTAACTATGGCTACACCTTC.